Below are 14 T cell receptor beta chains sequenced from a single sample in a study of cytomegalovirus exposure and HLA in healthy donors. Amplification used 60 Vbeta primers and 13 Jbeta primers. TCRdb's table, derived via immunoSEQ multiplex PCR, lists solely in-frame clones and lacks some. The sample has some 110,000 clones; around 80% are singletons. The sequenced sample was PBMCs. Receptor source: a man aged 25 to 45 in good health and CMV-seronegative.

This sequence joins TRBV5-4 and TRBJ2-7; maybe TRBD2 (5 bases). This CDR3 comprises 14 residues. Trimming removed 3 bases from V and 2 bases from J, with 12 bases in between. Germline V gene sequence: CDR1 SGHNT, CDR2 YYREEE (reference sequence). CDR3: CASSSRGSTYEQYF. CDR3 in DNA: TGTGCCAGCAGCTCCCGGGGTTCCACCTACGAGCAGTACTTC. The full variable domain, in which reference TRBV5-4 and TRBJ2-7 provide the parts outside the CDR3, is ETGVTQSPTHLIKTRGQQVTLRCSSQSGHNTVSWYQQALGQGPQFIFQYYREEENGRGNFPPRFSGLQFPNYSSELNVNALELDDSALYLCASSSRGSTYEQYFGPGTRLTVT.

The V and J genes are TRBV25-1 and TRBJ1-3; D remains unclear. From germline, CDR1 is MGHDK and CDR2 SYGVNS. The CDR3 runs to 15 residues. V lost 3 bases to trimming and J lost 0 bases, with 9 bases between them. CDR3 DNA: TGTGCCAGCAGTGAGACCTACAGCTCTGGAAACACCATATATTTT. This encodes CASSETYSSGNTIYF.

The rearrangement links TRBV27 to TRBJ2-7; D possibly corresponds to TRBD2 (6 bases). Trimming pared 2 bases from V and 2 bases from J, leaving 13 bases between. The CDR3 is made up of 15 amino acids. CDR1 MNHEY and CDR2 SMNVEV come from the germline V gene (reference sequence). The CDR3 bases are TGTGCCAGCAGTTTAATGGCGGGGCCCCCCTACGAGCAGTACTTC. Translating it yields CASSLMAGPPYEQYF.

The CDR3: CASSEGTGGYNEQFF. The CDR3 nucleotides read TGTGCCAGCAGTGAAGGGACAGGGGGCTACAATGAGCAGTTCTTC. This rearrangement joins TRBV6-1 to TRBJ2-1; 10 bases are shared with TRBD1. In germline, CDR1 is MNHNS, CDR2 SASEGT. Unmatched junction bases numbered 0, after V lost 1 base and J lost 3 bases. This CDR3 comprises 15 residues.

The rearrangement links TRBV5-1 to TRBJ2-1; tentatively, D is TRBD1 (6 bases). This CDR3 is 13 amino acids long. The germline V and J ends were trimmed by 0 bases and 9 bases, with 10 bases remaining between them. Germline CDR1 SGHRS, CDR2 YFSETQ. This CDR3 reads CASSLGDTGEQFF. Here the CDR3 DNA reads TGCGCCAGCAGCTTGGGGGACACAGGTGAGCAGTTCTTC.

This rearrangement joins TRBV19 to TRBJ1-1; D remains unclear. Germline assignment: CDR1 LNHDA and CDR2 SQIVND (reference sequence). The CDR3 covers 15 residues. The V end lost 7 bases, the J end lost 4 bases, and 19 bases lay between the germline ends. Written as DNA, the CDR3 is TGTGCCAGTATGGAACAGCAACTTACAACCACTGAAGCTTTCTTT. Its translation: CASMEQQLTTTEAFF. The variable domain in full, completed from reference TRBV19 and TRBJ1-1, reads DGGITQSPKYLFRKEGQNVTLSCEQNLNHDAMYWYRQDPGQGLRLIYYSQIVNDFQKGDIAEGYSVSREKKESFPLTVTSAQKNPTAFYLCASMEQQLTTTEAFFGQGTRLTVV.

This rearrangement joins TRBV21-1 to TRBJ2-4; TRBD1, as called in the table, went unchecked against the DNA. TRBV21-1 represents a pseudogene. CDR3 length: 14 residues. The CDR3 protein is CASTPDIKRHSQYF. The CDR3 DNA is TGTGCCAGCACCCCGGACATTAAGCGACACAGTCAGTACTTC.

V is TRBV10-2 and J is TRBJ2-1; TRBD2 might be the D (5 bases). CDR1 and CDR2 (germline): WSHSY, SAAADI. This CDR3 contains 12 residues. V was clipped by 9 bases and J by 6 bases, with 12 bases between them. The CDR3 protein is CASGAAGNEQFF. CDR3 coding DNA: TGCGCCAGTGGAGCGGCGGGCAATGAGCAGTTCTTC.

A single count supports this clone. This rearrangement joins TRBV9 to TRBJ2-5; maybe TRBD2 (7 bases). The V and J ends lost 2 bases and 4 bases respectively, with 15 bases between them. The CDR3 consists of 15 residues. Per germline, CDR1 SGDLS and CDR2 YYNGEE. The CDR3 DNA sequence: TGTGCCAGCAGCGTCCATGGGGGCGGGGGAGAGACCCAGTACTTC. This gives the protein CASSVHGGGGETQYF.

This chain uses TRBV30 with TRBJ2-7; 7 nucleotides agree with TRBD1. Germline lookup yields CDR1 GTSNPN and CDR2 SVGIG (reference sequence). V lost 4 bases, J lost 2 bases, and 11 bases stayed unmatched. The CDR3 runs 15 residues. The CDR3 DNA is TGTGCCTGGACCTTCACAGGGGATATAACCTACGAGCAGTACTTC. Translated: CAWTFTGDITYEQYF.

The CDR3: CASSLAVAGGIETQYF. CDR3 nucleotides: TGCGCCAGCAGCTTGGCGGTAGCGGGGGGAATAGAGACCCAGTACTTC. The V call is TRBV5-1, the J call TRBJ2-5, with 10 bases aligning to TRBD2. Germline V gene lookup returns CDR1 SGHRS and CDR2 YFSETQ. The CDR3 covers 16 residues. The V segment lost 0 bases and the J segment 4 bases; nucleotides outside the gene matches: 6. The full variable domain, in which reference TRBV5-1 and TRBJ2-5 provide the parts outside the CDR3, is KAGVTQTPRYLIKTRGQQVTLSCSPISGHRSVSWYQQTPGQGLQFLFEYFSETQRNKGNFPGRFSGRQFSNSRSEMNVSTLELGDSALYLCASSLAVAGGIETQYFGPGTRLLVL.

The rearrangement joins TRBV4-2 to TRBJ2-3, with 9 bases fitting TRBD2. The CDR3 is 17 residues long. CDR1 LGHNA and CDR2 YNFKEQ come from the germline V gene. V trimming: 1 base; J trimming: 5 bases; junction bases outside the gene matches: 10. The CDR3 coding sequence is TGTGCCAGCAGCCAAGGGAACCTAGCGGGGATGGGAGATACGCAGTATTTT. It translates to CASSQGNLAGMGDTQYF.

The CDR3: CASSLIVGGYGYTF. CDR3 in DNA: TGCGCCAGCAGCTTGATCGTAGGCGGCTATGGCTACACCTTC. The chain joins TRBV5-1 to TRBJ1-2; D unclear. The CDR3 runs 14 residues. Germline lookup yields CDR1 SGHRS and CDR2 YFSETQ. The V end lost 1 base, the J end lost 4 bases, and 11 bases lay between the germline ends.

This clone is labeled medium-sized. Other nucleotide sequences from this sample produce the same CDR3. The chain carries TRBV4-1 and TRBJ2-7; TRBD1 aligns across 11 bases. Unmatched junction bases numbered 5, after V lost 4 bases and J lost 3 bases. Germline V gene lookup returns CDR1 MGHRA and CDR2 YSYEKL. The CDR3 loop spans 15 amino acids. CDR3 sequence (DNA): TGCGCCAGCAGCCCGGGACAGGGGGGAGACTACGAGCAGTACTTC. This codes for CASSPGQGGDYEQYF.